Given below is one T cell receptor (beta chain) in context. The cohort excluded patients with autoimmune disease history or systemic immunosuppression. The sample is drawn from a study of OX40 agonist ivuxolimab in advanced cancers. Study context: Dosing consisted of intravenous ivuxolimab at 0.01 to 10 mg/kg every 2 weeks. Age averaged about 62 years (range about 20 to 80), and 82.7% were male. Prior checkpoint blockade (anti-PD-1, anti-PD-L1 or anti-CTLA-4) was permitted; 40% had it.

The J segment lost 5 bases and the V segment lost 3 bases, leaving 3 bases of the junction unmatched. The CDR3 totals 15 residues. Per the germline V gene, CDR1 is MDHEN and CDR2 is SYDVKM. Method: immunoSEQ multiplex PCR; TCRdb's copy keeps in-frame clones and lacks some. The sample contains more than 45,000 clones, 84% of which appear only once. The TCR was taken from an adult with an advanced solid tumor such as melanoma, head and neck, liver or kidney cancer. J is TRBJ1-6 and V is TRBV28; TRBD1 matches at 8 bases. The sequences come from CD4+ or CD8+ T cells sorted from blood, collected in a trial of the OX40 agonist ivuxolimab. In DNA, the CDR3 is TGTGCCAGCAGTTTGTCAGGGGGCGATAATTCACCCCTCCACTTT. Residues: CASSLSGGDNSPLHF.